Listed below are T cell receptor beta chains from one sample, sequenced in a study of radiation and T cells in renal cell carcinoma. Repertoires were generated with immunoSEQ multiplex PCR, while TCRdb's copy carries only in-frame clones and drops some. The table includes around 12,000 clones, 60% to 75% detected once. The source was tumor tissue, collected from a patient whose treatment was nephrectomy without radiotherapy. The receptors shown here come from a woman of 80 years or more with renal cell carcinoma. Each CDR3 is given with its conserved first and last residue. The order of the fields is CDR3 DNA, CDR3 protein, J gene, CDR3 length, clone size, D gene, V gene. A D gene is named only where the DNA matches it firmly. Size is stated for part of the rows, as once, few or many counts, or as a class when the clone is expanded.

CDR3nt: TGTGCCAGCAGTGATCGTCCGGGCAGGGTTGACGAGCAGTACTTC
CDR3aa: CASSDRPGRVDEQYF
j_gene: TRBJ2-7
len: 15
abundance: NA
d_gene: NA
v_gene: TRBV2

CDR3nt: TGCGCCAGCAGTGAAGAGAGGACAGGGGATTACGAGCAGTACTTC
CDR3aa: CASSEERTGDYEQYF
j_gene: TRBJ2-7
len: 15
abundance: NA
d_gene: TRBD1
v_gene: TRBV10-1

CDR3nt: TGTGCCAGCTCAACGGGGGATTCACCCCTCCACTTT
CDR3aa: CASSTGDSPLHF
j_gene: TRBJ1-6
len: 12
abundance: NA
d_gene: NA
v_gene: TRBV18

CDR3nt: TGTGCCAGCAGCTTAACGACAGGGACGGAAGCTTTCTTT
CDR3aa: CASSLTTGTEAFF
j_gene: TRBJ1-1
len: 13
abundance: NA
d_gene: TRBD1
v_gene: TRBV11-3

CDR3nt: TGTGCCATCAGTGAGTCGATGAACACTGAAGCTTTCTTT
CDR3aa: CAISESMNTEAFF
j_gene: TRBJ1-1
len: 13
abundance: NA
d_gene: NA
v_gene: TRBV10-3

CDR3nt: TGTGCCATCAGTGAGTTAAGGCCGGCTAACTATGGCTACACCTTC
CDR3aa: CAISELRPANYGYTF
j_gene: TRBJ1-2
len: 15
abundance: once
d_gene: NA
v_gene: TRBV10-3

CDR3nt: TGTGCCAGCAGGTTGGGCAGGGTCCATGGCTACACCTTC
CDR3aa: CASRLGRVHGYTF
j_gene: TRBJ1-2
len: 13
abundance: NA
d_gene: NA
v_gene: TRBV6-6

CDR3nt: TGTGCCAGCAGTTGGAGTCTAGCGGGAGGAGAGCAGTTCTTC
CDR3aa: CASSWSLAGGEQFF
j_gene: TRBJ2-1
len: 14
abundance: NA
d_gene: TRBD2
v_gene: TRBV27

CDR3nt: TGTGCCAGCAGCTTAGTACAGGGGCGAGGTCAGCCCCAGCATTTT
CDR3aa: CASSLVQGRGQPQHF
j_gene: TRBJ1-5
len: 15
abundance: NA
d_gene: TRBD1
v_gene: TRBV7-6

CDR3nt: TGTGCCAGCAGCTCCCGGGACTCTAATCGGTATACGCAGTATTTT
CDR3aa: CASSSRDSNRYTQYF
j_gene: TRBJ2-3
len: 15
abundance: NA
d_gene: NA
v_gene: TRBV7-8

CDR3nt: TGTGCCAGCAGCTTATTCGGCCCAGACAATTCACCCCTCCACTTT
CDR3aa: CASSLFGPDNSPLHF
j_gene: TRBJ1-6
len: 15
abundance: NA
d_gene: NA
v_gene: TRBV7-2

CDR3nt: TGTGCCATCAGTGGGGGCAGATTCACAGATACGCAGTATTTT
CDR3aa: CAISGGRFTDTQYF
j_gene: TRBJ2-3
len: 14
abundance: hyperexpanded
d_gene: NA
v_gene: TRBV10-3

CDR3nt: TGCAGCGTCCAGGGTTCCTACAATGAGCAGTTCTTC
CDR3aa: CSVQGSYNEQFF
j_gene: TRBJ2-1
len: 12
abundance: few
d_gene: NA
v_gene: TRBV29-1

CDR3nt: TGCAGCGTTGTGGGAGGGATTGGCGAGACCCAGTACTTC
CDR3aa: CSVVGGIGETQYF
j_gene: TRBJ2-5
len: 13
abundance: NA
d_gene: TRBD2
v_gene: TRBV29-1

CDR3nt: TGCGCCAGCAGTGAGTCGAGACGGAGGGAGTACTTC
CDR3aa: CASSESRRREYF
j_gene: TRBJ2-7
len: 12
abundance: NA
d_gene: NA
v_gene: TRBV10-2

CDR3nt: TGTGCCAGCAGTTACCGGGGGACAGGTAGCTACGAGCAGTACTTC
CDR3aa: CASSYRGTGSYEQYF
j_gene: TRBJ2-7
len: 15
abundance: NA
d_gene: TRBD1
v_gene: TRBV6-5

CDR3nt: TGTGCCAGCAGCCAAGATTTTGGGACTAGCAATGAGCAGTTCTTC
CDR3aa: CASSQDFGTSNEQFF
j_gene: TRBJ2-1
len: 15
abundance: once
d_gene: TRBD2
v_gene: TRBV4-2